This TCR beta chain was found in a study of T cell repertoires in cytomegalovirus infection. Study-level information: The public TCR beta signatures pointed to both CMV infection and matching HLA type.

MiXCR was run by TCRdb on the reads, yielding one entry per CDR3 protein. Among more than 250,000 distinct CDR3 sequences listed, roughly 13% were seen once. With 3 bases removed from V and 1 base from J, the gap between germline ends came to 21 bases. CDR3 size: 18 residues. This clonotype has ten or more counts. The rearrangement joins TRBV12-3 or TRBV12-4 to TRBJ2-5, with a tentative D call TRBD2 (5 bases). This clonotype was sampled from a human donor in good health (CMV status not recorded). Some clones in this sample may be carry-over from other donors' samples. The sequencing input was PBMCs. The CDR3 spells CASSFSWLERSIQETQYF. The CDR3 nucleotides read TGTGCCAGCAGTTTTAGTTGGTTGGAGCGGAGCATCCAAGAGACCCAGTACTTC.